A selection of T cell receptor beta chains follows, all from one sample in a study of shared clonotypes between healthy human individuals. Assay: immunoSEQ multiplex PCR; the TCRdb copy retains only in-frame clones and omits some. In the table there are 450,000 to 500,000 clones, over 65% of which are singletons. Material: PBMCs. The receptors here all came from a middle-aged woman in good health. Some clones in this sample may be carry-over from other donors' samples. Both conserved end residues are part of each CDR3. The D gene is left open where the match is weak. Clone size appears in some rows only: once, few, many, or a class for an expanded clone.

d_gene: .; j_gene: TRBJ1-1; v_gene: TRBV29-1; abundance: few; CDR3nt: TGCAGCGTTGAGGTGGGGACGGCAGCTTTCTTT; CDR3aa: CSVEVGTAAFF
d_gene: TRBD1; j_gene: TRBJ2-4; v_gene: TRBV5-6; abundance: .; CDR3nt: TGTGCCAGCAGCAATAGACAGGGCAACATTCAGTACTTC; CDR3aa: CASSNRQGNIQYF
d_gene: TRBD2; j_gene: TRBJ2-5; v_gene: TRBV7-9; abundance: .; CDR3nt: TGTGCCAGCAGCTTAGGAGGGTCTGCGGGAGGAGGAGAGACCCAGTACTTC; CDR3aa: CASSLGGSAGGGETQYF
d_gene: .; j_gene: TRBJ1-1; v_gene: TRBV4-3; abundance: .; CDR3nt: TGCGCCAGCAGCCAAGAGTGGACAGAGAACACTGAAGCTTTCTTT; CDR3aa: CASSQEWTENTEAFF
d_gene: .; j_gene: TRBJ1-5; v_gene: TRBV7-8; abundance: .; CDR3nt: TGTGCCAGCAGCTGGTCCACCACGGATCAGCCCCAGCATTTT; CDR3aa: CASSWSTTDQPQHF
d_gene: TRBD2; j_gene: TRBJ2-2; v_gene: TRBV27; abundance: .; CDR3nt: TGTGCCAGCAGTCCCCGGGGAGGGCGGGACACCGGGGAGCTGTTTTTT; CDR3aa: CASSPRGGRDTGELFF
d_gene: .; j_gene: TRBJ1-5; v_gene: TRBV9; abundance: .; CDR3nt: TGTGCCAGCAGCCCGGACGCTTATAGCAATCAGCCCCAGCATTTT; CDR3aa: CASSPDAYSNQPQHF
d_gene: .; j_gene: TRBJ1-2; v_gene: TRBV6-1; abundance: once; CDR3nt: TGTGCCAGCAGTGAAGCGTGGGGTGGTAGCGGCTATGGCTACACCTTC; CDR3aa: CASSEAWGGSGYGYTF
d_gene: TRBD1; j_gene: TRBJ1-3; v_gene: TRBV28; abundance: .; CDR3nt: TGTGCCAGCAGTATTCGACAGGGCCACTCTGGAAACACCATATATTTT; CDR3aa: CASSIRQGHSGNTIYF
d_gene: .; j_gene: TRBJ1-2; v_gene: TRBV28; abundance: .; CDR3nt: TGTGCCAGCAGTTTCAGTGGCATCAACTCCTATGGCTACACCTTC; CDR3aa: CASSFSGINSYGYTF
d_gene: TRBD2; j_gene: TRBJ2-1; v_gene: TRBV5-1; abundance: .; CDR3nt: TGCGCCAGCAGTCGGGGACTAGAACCAAACTACAATGAGCAGTTCTTC; CDR3aa: CASSRGLEPNYNEQFF
d_gene: TRBD2; j_gene: TRBJ2-1; v_gene: TRBV6-6; abundance: .; CDR3nt: TGTGCCAGCAGTCCCGGAGTAGCGGGACACAATGAGCAGTTCTTC; CDR3aa: CASSPGVAGHNEQFF
d_gene: TRBD1; j_gene: TRBJ2-7; v_gene: TRBV7-2; abundance: once; CDR3nt: TGTGCCAGCAGCAAGACAGGGGAGAGGTACGAGCAGTACTTC; CDR3aa: CASSKTGERYEQYF
d_gene: .; j_gene: TRBJ2-7; v_gene: TRBV6-5; abundance: .; CDR3nt: TGTGCCAGCAGTTACTGGCAGGGCTCCTACGAGCAGTACTTC; CDR3aa: CASSYWQGSYEQYF
d_gene: TRBD1; j_gene: TRBJ2-2; v_gene: TRBV15; abundance: .; CDR3nt: TGTGCCACCAGCAGAGACGACAGGGAGACCGGGGAGCTGTTTTTT; CDR3aa: CATSRDDRETGELFF
d_gene: TRBD2; j_gene: TRBJ2-5; v_gene: TRBV25-1; abundance: .; CDR3nt: TGTGCCAGCAGCCGGGGGGACCGGGGGACCCAGTACTTC; CDR3aa: CASSRGDRGTQYF
d_gene: .; j_gene: TRBJ2-7; v_gene: TRBV7-6; abundance: .; CDR3nt: TGTGCCAGCAGCTCAGGCGGAGGCACCTACGAGCAGTACTTC; CDR3aa: CASSSGGGTYEQYF
d_gene: .; j_gene: TRBJ2-2; v_gene: TRBV21-1; abundance: .; CDR3nt: .; CDR3aa: CASTSGWAWGNTGELFF
d_gene: TRBD2; j_gene: TRBJ2-7; v_gene: TRBV5-1; abundance: .; CDR3nt: TGCGCCAGGAATATCAGCGGGAGGGGGTACGAGCAGTACTTC; CDR3aa: CARNISGRGYEQYF
d_gene: TRBD2; j_gene: TRBJ2-7; v_gene: TRBV6-6; abundance: .; CDR3nt: TGTGCCAGCAGCCTAGGACTAGCGGTAACCTACGAGCAGTACTTC; CDR3aa: CASSLGLAVTYEQYF
d_gene: .; j_gene: TRBJ1-2; v_gene: TRBV18; abundance: .; CDR3nt: TGTGCCAGCTCACCGTCGGCGACGAGCCTCTATGGCTACACCTTC; CDR3aa: CASSPSATSLYGYTF
d_gene: .; j_gene: TRBJ1-4; v_gene: TRBV10-2; abundance: .; CDR3nt: TGCGCCAGCAGAGCGACAGAAACTAATGAAAAACTGTTTTTT; CDR3aa: CASRATETNEKLFF
d_gene: TRBD1; j_gene: TRBJ1-2; v_gene: TRBV27; abundance: .; CDR3nt: TGTGCCAGCAGTCTCGGACAGGGAACGGTTGGCTACACCTTC; CDR3aa: CASSLGQGTVGYTF
d_gene: TRBD2; j_gene: TRBJ2-3; v_gene: TRBV7-3; abundance: .; CDR3nt: TGTGCCAGCAGCTCAGGACTAGCGGGAGGGAAAGATACGCAGTATTTT; CDR3aa: CASSSGLAGGKDTQYF
d_gene: .; j_gene: TRBJ2-7; v_gene: TRBV7-9; abundance: .; CDR3nt: TGTGCCAGCAGCTCCGGGGACTCCCCGAGCCCCCTACGAGGTTTCCAGTACTTC; CDR3aa: CASSSGDSPSPLRGFQYF
d_gene: .; j_gene: TRBJ2-5; v_gene: TRBV9; abundance: .; CDR3nt: TGTGCCAGCAGCCGGGAGTACCAAGAGACCCAGTACTTC; CDR3aa: CASSREYQETQYF
d_gene: TRBD1; j_gene: TRBJ2-1; v_gene: TRBV28; abundance: .; CDR3nt: TGTGCCAGCGGAGGACAGGTATACAATGAGCAGTTCTTC; CDR3aa: CASGGQVYNEQFF
d_gene: TRBD2; j_gene: TRBJ2-6; v_gene: TRBV19; abundance: .; CDR3nt: TGTGCCAGTAGTCGGGGGGCTGGGGCCAACGTCCTGACTTTC; CDR3aa: CASSRGAGANVLTF
d_gene: .; j_gene: TRBJ1-3; v_gene: TRBV7-2; abundance: .; CDR3nt: TGTGCCAGCAGCTTAGGACAAACGGGGAACACCATATATTTT; CDR3aa: CASSLGQTGNTIYF
d_gene: TRBD1; j_gene: TRBJ2-7; v_gene: TRBV4-3; abundance: .; CDR3nt: TGCGCCAGCAGCCAAGATAGGAACAGGGGATGGTCCTACGAGCAGTACTTC; CDR3aa: CASSQDRNRGWSYEQYF
d_gene: .; j_gene: TRBJ2-5; v_gene: TRBV19; abundance: .; CDR3nt: TGTGCCAGTAGTATAGGGCGGCGGTACCAAGAGACCCAGTACTTC; CDR3aa: CASSIGRRYQETQYF
d_gene: TRBD2; j_gene: TRBJ2-1; v_gene: TRBV28; abundance: .; CDR3nt: TGTGCCAGCAGTCCATCTAGCGGGAGGACCAATGAGCAGTTCTTC; CDR3aa: CASSPSSGRTNEQFF
d_gene: TRBD2; j_gene: TRBJ2-3; v_gene: TRBV9; abundance: once; CDR3nt: TGTGCCAGCAGCTGGGGACTAGCGAGCACAGATACGCAGTATTTT; CDR3aa: CASSWGLASTDTQYF
d_gene: TRBD1; j_gene: TRBJ2-7; v_gene: TRBV5-1; abundance: once; CDR3nt: TGCGCCAGCAGCCCGCCAGGGGGCCCTCGGGAGCAGTACTTC; CDR3aa: CASSPPGGPREQYF
d_gene: .; j_gene: TRBJ2-2; v_gene: TRBV29-1; abundance: .; CDR3nt: TGCAGCGTGGATATAGGGAACACCGGGGAGCTGTTTTTT; CDR3aa: CSVDIGNTGELFF
d_gene: .; j_gene: TRBJ1-5; v_gene: TRBV7-9; abundance: many; CDR3nt: TGTGCCAGCAGCCCCAGGGGACGGGGCAATCAGCCCCAGCATTTT; CDR3aa: CASSPRGRGNQPQHF
d_gene: .; j_gene: TRBJ2-1; v_gene: TRBV27; abundance: once; CDR3nt: TGTGCCAGCAGTTTAACGGCGGGGTCATCCTACAATGAGCAGTTCTTC; CDR3aa: CASSLTAGSSYNEQFF
d_gene: .; j_gene: TRBJ1-1; v_gene: TRBV29-1; abundance: .; CDR3nt: TGCAGCGTTGAAGATTATAACACTGAAGCTTTCTTT; CDR3aa: CSVEDYNTEAFF
d_gene: TRBD2; j_gene: TRBJ2-7; v_gene: TRBV5-4; abundance: .; CDR3nt: TGTGCCAGCAGCTTGAAGACTAGCGGGGTAGACGAGCAGTACTTC; CDR3aa: CASSLKTSGVDEQYF
d_gene: .; j_gene: TRBJ1-1; v_gene: TRBV14; abundance: once; CDR3nt: TGTGCCAGCAGCTGGGGGTGGAACACTGAAGCTTTCTTT; CDR3aa: CASSWGWNTEAFF
d_gene: .; j_gene: TRBJ2-1; v_gene: TRBV28; abundance: .; CDR3nt: TGTGCCAGCAGTTTTGAAACCAATGAGCAGTTCTTC; CDR3aa: CASSFETNEQFF
d_gene: .; j_gene: TRBJ1-1; v_gene: TRBV28; abundance: .; CDR3nt: TGTGCCAGCAGTCTCCTAAGCCAGCGCAACACTGAAGCTTTCTTT; CDR3aa: CASSLLSQRNTEAFF
d_gene: TRBD2; j_gene: TRBJ2-5; v_gene: TRBV30; abundance: .; CDR3nt: TGTGCCTGGAGTACCCTCGGGACTAGCGGCCAAGAGACCCAGTACTTC; CDR3aa: CAWSTLGTSGQETQYF
d_gene: .; j_gene: TRBJ2-5; v_gene: TRBV7-7; abundance: .; CDR3nt: TGTGCTAGCAGCTTAGCCAAAAGGGAGACCCAGTACTTC; CDR3aa: CASSLAKRETQYF
d_gene: TRBD1; j_gene: TRBJ2-2; v_gene: TRBV4-3; abundance: few; CDR3nt: TGCGCCAGCAGCCCTGGACAGGCGAACACCGGGGAGCTGTTTTTT; CDR3aa: CASSPGQANTGELFF
d_gene: TRBD2; j_gene: TRBJ2-3; v_gene: TRBV11-2; abundance: .; CDR3nt: TGTGCCAGCAGCTTACTTAGCGGGAGCCCAGATACGCAGTATTTT; CDR3aa: CASSLLSGSPDTQYF